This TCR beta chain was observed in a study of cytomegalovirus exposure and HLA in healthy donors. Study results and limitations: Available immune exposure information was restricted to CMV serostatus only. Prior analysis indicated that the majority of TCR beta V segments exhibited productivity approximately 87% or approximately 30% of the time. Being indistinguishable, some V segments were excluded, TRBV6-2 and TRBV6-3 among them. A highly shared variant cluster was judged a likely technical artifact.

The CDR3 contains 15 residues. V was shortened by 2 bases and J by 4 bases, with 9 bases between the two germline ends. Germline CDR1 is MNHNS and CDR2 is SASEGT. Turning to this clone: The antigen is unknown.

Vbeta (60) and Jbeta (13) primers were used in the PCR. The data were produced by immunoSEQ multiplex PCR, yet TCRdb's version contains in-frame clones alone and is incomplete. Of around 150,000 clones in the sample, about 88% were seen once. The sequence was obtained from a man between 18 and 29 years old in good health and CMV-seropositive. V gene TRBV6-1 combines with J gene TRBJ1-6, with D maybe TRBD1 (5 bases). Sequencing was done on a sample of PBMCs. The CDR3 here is CASSEQQEYNSPLHF. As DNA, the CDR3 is TGTGCCAGCAGTGAACAACAGGAGTATAATTCACCCCTCCACTTT.